In this sample, the clone carrying this TCR beta chain turned up many times. The antigen is not known. The CDR3 length is 14 residues. Trimming stripped 4 bases from V and 3 bases from J, with 13 bases between. Germline CDR1 MDHEN, CDR2 SYDVKM. The study made its TCR cDNA through 5'RACE template switching. That step introduced a universal primer site along with UMIs. MiXCR, run by TCRdb on the 5' RACE reads, gives a single entry per CDR3 protein. Of 300,000 to 350,000 distinct CDR3 sequences in the sample, about 4% were seen once. The sample comes from a study of T cells after yellow fever vaccination. On the study more broadly: Fractions of limited cellularity were prepared by means of SMART-Seq v4 Ultra Low Input. General study results and limits: The secondary T-cell response peaked on day 5, not day 15, but was weaker. A minor fraction of clonotypes spanned both CD4 and CD8 compartments.

The material sequenced was PBMCs, taken 5 days after the yellow fever booster vaccination. The V and J genes are TRBV28 and TRBJ2-7; a weak D match, TRBD1 (6 bases). The TCR was taken from a man between 18 and 29 years old who received the YFV17D yellow fever vaccine. CDR3 sequence (DNA): TGTGCCAGCAGTTCCCCGGGACACATCTACGAGCAGTACGTC. Translating gives CASSSPGHIYEQYV.